This entry lists 29 T cell receptor beta chains sequenced from one sample in a study of T cells in Graves' hyperthyroidism and ophthalmopathy. TCR beta CDR3 regions were amplified from RNA. The HTBI primer set drove a first-round RT-PCR of the TCR CDR3. In TCRdb, the multiplex PCR reads were re-called with MiXCR into one record per CDR3 protein. The sample shows hundreds of thousands of distinct CDR3 sequences, approximately 14% of them seen only once. Sequenced: blood. The source is a woman younger than 35 with Graves' hyperthyroidism.

The sample holds a few counts of this clonotype. The rearrangement uses TRBV20-1 and TRBJ2-3, with 8 bases that match TRBD1. This CDR3 spans 15 amino acids. The germline CDR1 and CDR2 sequences are DFQATT and SNEGSKA (reference sequence). The J segment lost 4 bases and the V segment lost 4 bases, leaving 10 bases of the junction unmatched. The CDR3 here is CSAKSATGVADTQYF. The CDR3 bases are TGCAGTGCTAAATCCGCGACAGGGGTCGCAGATACGCAGTATTTT.

This clonotype was found a few times. The chain couples TRBV24-1 to TRBJ2-2; the D gene is possibly TRBD1 (6 bases). CDR1 KGHDR and CDR2 SFDVKD come from the germline V gene. Trimming removed 7 bases at V and 2 bases at J, with 13 bases between. The CDR3 consists of 15 residues. As DNA, the CDR3 is TGTGCCACCAGCCCCAACAGGGCCAACACCGGGGAGCTGTTTTTT. Translated, it gives CATSPNRANTGELFF.

The V call is TRBV6-1, the J call TRBJ2-2, with D possibly matching TRBD2 (5 bases). Trimming stripped 3 bases from V and 0 bases from J, with 11 bases between. The CDR3 spans 16 residues. Germline values: CDR1 MNHNS, CDR2 SASEGT. CDR3 in DNA: TGTGCCAGCAGTGAGGAGGTGGGGACGAACACCGGGGAGCTGTTTTTT. It yields the protein CASSEEVGTNTGELFF.

The CDR3 sequence: CASSVLGQRYEQYF. Here the CDR3 DNA reads TGTGCCAGCAGTGTCCTGGGACAGCGCTACGAGCAGTACTTC. The V call is TRBV6-2 or TRBV6-3, the J call TRBJ2-7, with 7 bases lining up with TRBD1. CDR1 MNHEY and CDR2 SVGEGT come from the germline V gene. V was clipped by 5 bases and J by 3 bases; unmatched bases: 7. The CDR3 is made up of 14 amino acids.

There are a few counts of this clonotype. The gene calls are TRBV2 and TRBJ1-4; D might be TRBD1 (5 bases). V lost 4 bases to trimming and J lost 7 bases, with 16 bases between them. Germline CDR1 reads SNHLY; CDR2 reads FYNNEI. The CDR3 covers 15 residues. As DNA, the CDR3 is TGTGCCAGCAGTGGAAATCGGGGCCTTGTTGAAAAACTGTTTTTT. Its translation is CASSGNRGLVEKLFF.

The gene calls are TRBV9 and TRBJ2-1; D call uncertain. Per the germline V gene, CDR1 is SGDLS and CDR2 is YYNGEE. The ends were cut back, 4 bases at V and 9 bases at J, with 17 bases in the middle. CDR3 length: 14 residues. CDR3 sequence reads: CASSPRLLGGEQFF. As DNA, the CDR3 is TGTGCCAGCAGCCCCCGACTCCTTGGCGGTGAGCAGTTCTTC.

Regarding this clonotype: A clone one base away is much larger, so this may be a read error. The chain has TRBV27 and TRBJ1-1, with D unclear. The CDR3 is 14 residues long. The germline CDR1 and CDR2 sequences are MNHEY and SMNVEV (reference sequence). CDR3: CAGSLSARYTEAFF. The CDR3 DNA reads TGTGCCGGCAGTTTATCGGCGAGGTACACTGAAGCTTTCTTT.

In this sample, this clonotype turned up many times. This chain uses TRBV5-6 with TRBJ2-3, with 11 bases matching TRBD2. The CDR3 loop spans 17 amino acids. Germline V CDR1 and CDR2: SGHDT, YYEEEE. V shed 4 bases, J shed 5 bases, and the junction held 12 bases outside the gene matches. The CDR3 nucleotides read TGTGCCAGCAGCCCAGGACTAGCGGGCGCCAGGGGAGATACGCAGTATTTT. Protein product: CASSPGLAGARGDTQYF.

The gene calls are TRBV7-9 and TRBJ2-6, with 11 bases fitting TRBD2. With V trimmed by 4 bases and J by 0 bases, 8 bases remained unmatched. CDR1 is SEHNR, CDR2 FQNEAQ, per germline (reference sequence). This CDR3 has 19 residues. The CDR3 DNA sequence: TGTGCCAGCAGCTCGGGGACTAGCGGCGCCTACTCTGGGGCCAACGTCCTGACTTTC. Amino acid sequence: CASSSGTSGAYSGANVLTF.

This clonotype has ten or more counts. The chain carries TRBV3-1 and TRBJ2-7; D is perhaps TRBD1 or TRBD2 (5 bases each). CDR1 is LGHDT, CDR2 YNNKEL, per germline (reference sequence). V was cut by 3 bases and J by 1 base, with 13 bases left in between. The CDR3 is 15 residues long. CDR3 in DNA: TGTGCCAGCAGCCAGGCACCGGGACCTTCCTACGAGCAGTACTTC. Amino acid sequence: CASSQAPGPSYEQYF.

This clonotype was seen a handful of times. The chain links TRBV6-1 to TRBJ1-5; perhaps TRBD1 as D (5 bases). The CDR3 has 16 residues. CDR1 is MNHNS and CDR2 is SASEGT in the germline V gene. V was clipped by 6 bases and J by 6 bases, with 21 bases between them. CDR3 sequence reads: CASRKEGSGFGQPQHF. For the CDR3, the DNA is TGTGCCAGCAGAAAGGAGGGATCAGGGTTTGGTCAGCCCCAGCATTTT.

This clonotype was counted at least ten times. The gene calls are TRBV20-1 and TRBJ2-7, with 9 bases identical to TRBD2. This CDR3 has 14 residues. Germline V gene sequence: CDR1 DFQATT, CDR2 SNEGSKA (reference sequence). V dropped 5 bases and J dropped 2; count of bases not matched to a gene: 7. This chain's CDR3 is CSAQNSGSAYEQYF. CDR3 in DNA: TGCAGTGCTCAGAATAGCGGGAGTGCCTACGAGCAGTACTTC.

This clonotype was seen many times. The rearrangement joins TRBV24-1 to TRBJ2-3; 7 bases are a match to TRBD1. From germline, CDR1 is KGHDR and CDR2 SFDVKD. CDR3 length: 14 amino acids. V was clipped by 10 bases and J by 0 bases; unmatched bases: 6. The CDR3 is CATTPGQSTDTQYF. Written as DNA, the CDR3 is TGTGCCACAACTCCGGGACAGAGCACAGATACGCAGTATTTT.

This clonotype was detected a few times. Just one base apart from a much larger clone, this may be a read error. The chain links TRBV18 to TRBJ2-1; no clear D. The germline CDR1 and CDR2 sequences are KGHSH and LQKENI. Trimming cost V 2 bases and J 8 bases, with 10 bases left between them. This CDR3 has 13 amino acids. The chain's CDR3 is CASSPMRPDEQFF. In DNA form, the CDR3 reads TGTGCCAGCTCACCAATGAGGCCCGATGAGCAGTTCTTC.

The V call is TRBV20-1, the J call TRBJ2-7; D might be TRBD1 (5 bases). Trimming cost V 3 bases and J 0 bases, with 9 bases left between them. CDR1 and CDR2 from the germline V gene are DFQATT and SNEGSKA (reference sequence). This CDR3 comprises 13 residues. In DNA, the CDR3 is TGCAGTGCTAGCCGCGACAGCTCCTACGAGCAGTACTTC. The encoded protein is CSASRDSSYEQYF.

This clonotype showed up just a few times. The CDR3 bases are TGTGCCAGCAGACTGGGGACGAGCTCCTACAATGAGCAGTTCTTC. Translation: CASRLGTSSYNEQFF. The gene calls are TRBV5-8 and TRBJ2-1; the D gene could be TRBD1 or TRBD2 (5 bases each). There are 15 residues in the CDR3. The germline V gene encodes CDR1 SGHTS and CDR2 YDEGEE. Trimming pared 5 bases from V and 0 bases from J, leaving 12 bases between.

This clonotype appeared a few times. The chain has TRBV19 and TRBJ1-1, with TRBD1 matching over 8 bases. This CDR3 contains 13 residues. The ends lost 6 bases at V and 3 bases at J; junction bases unmatched: 3. Germline V CDR1 and CDR2: LNHDA, SQIVND (reference sequence). The CDR3 DNA reads TGTGCCAGTAGAGGACAGGGCGACACTGAAGCTTTCTTT. It translates to CASRGQGDTEAFF.

The chain carries TRBV10-3 and TRBJ2-1; TRBD1 agrees at 7 bases. The V and J ends lost 4 bases and 6 bases, in that order; junction bases with no gene match: 6. Germline CDR1 ENHRY, CDR2 SYGVKD. The CDR3 consists of 14 residues. This chain's CDR3 is CAISAGTGANEQFF. CDR3 sequence (DNA): TGTGCCATCAGTGCTGGAACAGGGGCCAATGAGCAGTTCTTC.

This clonotype was detected many times. The chain recombines TRBV7-2 with TRBJ1-6; 7 bases align to TRBD1. The CDR3 is made up of 17 amino acids. Germline V gives CDR1 SGHTA, CDR2 FQGNSA. J gave up 7 bases and V 0 bases, and 9 bases lay outside the gene matches. The CDR3 here is CASSLAYTTGPNSPLHF. CDR3 DNA: TGTGCCAGCAGCTTAGCTTACACGACAGGGCCCAATTCACCCCTCCACTTT.

Notes on this clonotype: This may arise from a read error, as a much more abundant clone is one base away. The CDR3 carries no conserved terminal phenylalanine or tryptophan, so it likely arises from a read error. The chain carries TRBV4-1 and TRBJ1-1; 8 bases align to TRBD1. The CDR3 runs 14 residues. Germline V lookup: CDR1 MGHRA, CDR2 YSYEKL. The DNA for the CDR3 is TGCGCCAGCGGCCACAGGGGGACGGGCACTGAAGCTTTCCTT. It translates to CASGHRGTGTEAFL.

This clonotype was recorded once. This chain uses TRBV28 with TRBJ2-5; D is uncertain. Per the germline V gene, CDR1 is MDHEN and CDR2 is SYDVKM. The CDR3 contains 15 residues. Trimming removed 3 bases at V and 1 base at J, with 12 bases between. This CDR3 reads CASSLTATGQETQYF. DNA for the CDR3: TGTGCCAGCAGTTTGACTGCGACGGGCCAAGAGACCCAGTACTTC. Variable domain in full (rest from reference TRBV28 and TRBJ2-5): DVKVTQSSRYLVKRTGEKVFLECVQDMDHENMFWYRQDPGLGLRLIYFSYDVKMKEKGDIPEGYSVSREKKERFSLILESASTNQTSMYLCASSLTATGQETQYFGPGTRLLVL.

The rearrangement uses TRBV2 and TRBJ2-1; 7 bases are a match to TRBD2. CDR3 length equals 13 residues. Trimming removed 4 bases from V and 9 bases from J; junction bases left unmatched: 6. From germline, CDR1 is SNHLY and CDR2 FYNNEI. The CDR3 nucleotides read TGTGCCAGCAGTGCTACTAGCGTGGGTGAGCAGTTCTTC. It translates to CASSATSVGEQFF.

This clonotype came up many times. This chain connects TRBV20-1 to TRBJ2-1; 14 bases agree with TRBD2. The CDR3 totals 16 residues. V shed 3 bases and J 2 bases; nucleotides not matched to a gene: 3. Germline assignment: CDR1 DFQATT and CDR2 SNEGSKA (reference sequence). The CDR3 region has the DNA TGCAGTGCTAGGGGGACTAGCGGGAGCACCTACAATGAGCAGTTCTTC. Protein product: CSARGTSGSTYNEQFF.

The rearrangement links TRBV12-3 or TRBV12-4 to TRBJ1-5, with 7 bases fitting TRBD1. The V gene end was trimmed by 6 bases and the J gene end by 7 bases; junction bases not matched to a gene: 9. The CDR3 extends over 14 amino acids. CDR3 region: CASRGTGEVQPQHF. The CDR3 DNA follows: TGTGCCAGCAGGGGTACAGGGGAGGTACAGCCCCAGCATTTT.

This clonotype was recorded at least ten times. The chain uses TRBV30 and TRBJ1-2; D remains unclear. Between the trimmed V and J ends, which lost 5 bases and 1 base, there was a span of 8 bases. In germline, CDR1 is GTSNPN, CDR2 SVGIG (reference sequence). CDR3 length equals 12 residues. The CDR3 protein is CAWAQVNYGYTF. As DNA, the CDR3 is TGTGCCTGGGCCCAGGTTAACTATGGCTACACCTTC.

At least ten counts were recorded for this clonotype. The gene calls are TRBV7-2 and TRBJ2-7; 9 nucleotides agree with TRBD1. V was clipped by 5 bases and J by 3 bases; unmatched bases: 5. Germline-derived CDR1 and CDR2 are SGHTA and FQGNSA. CDR3 length: 14 residues. The CDR3 DNA sequence: TGTGCCAGCAGCATGTGGACAGGGGACTACGAGCAGTACTTC. Translating it yields CASSMWTGDYEQYF.

The CDR3 region is CASSFLRDRGRGEQYF. Here the CDR3 DNA reads TGTGCCAGCAGTTTCCTCCGGGACAGGGGCCGGGGCGAGCAGTACTTC. This chain links TRBV28 with TRBJ2-7; 10 nucleotides line up with TRBD1. CDR1 and CDR2 from the germline V gene are MDHEN and SYDVKM. The J segment lost 6 bases and the V segment lost 3 bases, leaving 11 bases of the junction unmatched. This CDR3 is 16 amino acids long.

This clonotype appeared many times. The chain is built from TRBV11-2 and TRBJ2-2, with TRBD1 matching 8 bases. The CDR3 totals 16 residues. Germline trimming cut 0 bases from V and 7 bases from J; bases unmatched to any gene: 7. CDR1 is SGHAT, CDR2 FQNNGV, per germline. The CDR3, as DNA: TGTGCCAGCAGCTTAGATAAAGCAGGGGGCTTCGGGGAGCTGTTTTTT. This encodes CASSLDKAGGFGELFF.

This clonotype was recorded at least ten times. This chain connects TRBV13 to TRBJ2-1; 11 bases match TRBD1. V lost 3 bases to trimming and J lost 6 bases; unmatched junction nucleotides: 4. Germline CDR1 PRHDT, CDR2 FYEKMQ (reference sequence). The CDR3 is made up of 15 amino acids. CDR3 in DNA: TGTGCCAGCAGCTTTAGGGACAGGGGGACCAATGAGCAGTTCTTC. Encoded protein: CASSFRDRGTNEQFF.